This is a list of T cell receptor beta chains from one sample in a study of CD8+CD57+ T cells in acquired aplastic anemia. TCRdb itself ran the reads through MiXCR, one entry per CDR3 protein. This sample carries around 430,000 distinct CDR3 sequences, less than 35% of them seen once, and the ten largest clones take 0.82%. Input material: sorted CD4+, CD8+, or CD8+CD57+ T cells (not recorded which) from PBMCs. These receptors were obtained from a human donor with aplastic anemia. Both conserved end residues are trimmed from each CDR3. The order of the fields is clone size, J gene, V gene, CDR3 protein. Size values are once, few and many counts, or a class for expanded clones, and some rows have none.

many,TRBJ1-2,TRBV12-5,ASGPGQGYGGYT
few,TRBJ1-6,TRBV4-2,ASSPMGQGAGSPLH
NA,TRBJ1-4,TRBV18,ASSPRTATNEKLF
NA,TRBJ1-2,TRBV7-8,ASTGGSGYT
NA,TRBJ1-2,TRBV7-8,ASRLSEGLGYGYT
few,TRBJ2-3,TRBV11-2,ASSFGIGLAGGTDTQY
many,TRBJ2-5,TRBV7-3,ASSLPGETQY
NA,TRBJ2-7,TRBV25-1,ASSRELAGGIYEQY
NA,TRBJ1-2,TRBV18,ASSPMTGTAGYGYT
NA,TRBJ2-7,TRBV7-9,ASSSGLAYYEQY
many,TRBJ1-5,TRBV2,ASSEMGTLDQPQH
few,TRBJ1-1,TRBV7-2,ASSLVIAGTIEAF
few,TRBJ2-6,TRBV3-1,ASSPRPGTGSGANVLT
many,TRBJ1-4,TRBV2,ASKGRGNEKLF
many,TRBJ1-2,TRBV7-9,ASSLGDRGGILGYT
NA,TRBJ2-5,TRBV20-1,STIIGQTQY
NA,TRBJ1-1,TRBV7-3,AGSLLGQDTEAF
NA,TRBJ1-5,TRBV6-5,ASSYPGAGEQPQH
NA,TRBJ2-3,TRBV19,ASSMGSTQY
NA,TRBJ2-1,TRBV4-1,ASSQPGRGRYNEQF
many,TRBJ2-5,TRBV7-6,ASSLGGIETQY
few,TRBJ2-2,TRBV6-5,ASRLVANTGELF
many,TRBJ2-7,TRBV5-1,ASSLDRPSYEQY
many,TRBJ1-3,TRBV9,ASSPTVVRNTIY
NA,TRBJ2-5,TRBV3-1,ASSQGTGGETQY
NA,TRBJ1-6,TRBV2,ASMVRGDSPLH
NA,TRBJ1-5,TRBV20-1,SASGSLRINQPQH
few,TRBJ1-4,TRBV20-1,SAAGRANEKLF
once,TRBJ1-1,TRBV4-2,ASSQEPFQEAF
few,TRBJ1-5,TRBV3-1,ASSQVKGHQPQH
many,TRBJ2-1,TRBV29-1,SVHLDSYNEQF
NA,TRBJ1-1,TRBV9,ASSVDTNMNTEAF
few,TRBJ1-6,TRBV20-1,SAREGGGAGYNSPLH
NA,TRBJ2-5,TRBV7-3,ASSQGLGFGETQY
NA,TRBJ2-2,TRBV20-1,SAQESSGELF
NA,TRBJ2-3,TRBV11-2,ASSPRLAGLTDTQY
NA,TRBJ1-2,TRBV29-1,SAYLGGGYT
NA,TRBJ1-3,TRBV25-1,ASSTSREAGNTIY
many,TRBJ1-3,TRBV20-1,SAGQRSAGNTIY
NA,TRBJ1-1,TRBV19,ASSDQGVYTEAF
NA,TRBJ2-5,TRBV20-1,SASSGSSGETQY
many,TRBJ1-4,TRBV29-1,SVEDVGANEKLF
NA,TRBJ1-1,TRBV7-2,ASSLTPDMNTEAF
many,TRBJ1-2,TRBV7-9,ASSLAEGTPGYYGYT
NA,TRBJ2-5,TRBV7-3,ASSPTGTSGGALD
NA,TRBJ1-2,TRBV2,ASSYSLLEMNGYT